This T cell receptor beta chain originates from a study of blood T cells in healthy people across ages. This clonotype was counted a few times. CDR3 length: 15 residues. CDR1 and CDR2 (germline): MNHEY, SVGEGT. Through a sample-barcoded 5' primer and a J-beta primer mix, a second PCR was run for roughly 6 to 12 cycles. Via MiXCR, TCRdb re-called the 5' RACE reads, giving one row per CDR3 protein. The sample lists over 1,500,000 distinct CDR3 sequences; about 39% were seen once. This chain uses TRBV6-2 or TRBV6-3 with TRBJ2-5; D may be TRBD2 (7 bases). The J call may not be correct, given that the DNA end is closer to TRBJ2-7. The origin of this receptor is a human donor in good health. Specimen: blood. The CDR3, as DNA: TGTGCCAGCAGTTACGGAGGGGGGGCCTTCTACGAGCAGTACTTC. Translated: CASSYGGGAFYEQYF.